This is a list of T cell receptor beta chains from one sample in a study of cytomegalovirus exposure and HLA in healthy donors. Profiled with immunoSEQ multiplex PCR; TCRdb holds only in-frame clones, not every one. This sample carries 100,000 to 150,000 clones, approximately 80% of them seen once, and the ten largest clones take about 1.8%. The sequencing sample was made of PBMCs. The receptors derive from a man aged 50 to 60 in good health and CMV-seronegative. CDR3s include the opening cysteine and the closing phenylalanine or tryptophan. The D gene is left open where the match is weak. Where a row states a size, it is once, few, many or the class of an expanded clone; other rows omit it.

CDR3aa: CASSLGGGGLTDTQYF
CDR3nt: TGTGCCAGCAGCTTAGGCGGGGGAGGACTTACAGATACGCAGTATTTT
v_gene: TRBV13
j_gene: TRBJ2-3
d_gene: NA
abundance: NA

CDR3aa: CASSLVGGGVYNEQFF
CDR3nt: TGTGCCAGCAGCTTAGTCGGCGGGGGGGTTTACAATGAGCAGTTCTTC
v_gene: TRBV7-8
j_gene: TRBJ2-1
d_gene: TRBD2
abundance: few

CDR3aa: CSSSETGYNEQFF
CDR3nt: TGTTCCAGCAGCGAGACTGGCTACAATGAGCAGTTCTTC
v_gene: TRBV7-9
j_gene: TRBJ2-1
d_gene: NA
abundance: NA

CDR3aa: CASSDGLAGRTDTQYF
CDR3nt: TGTGCCAGCAGCGACGGACTAGCGGGGCGCACAGATACGCAGTATTTT
v_gene: TRBV9
j_gene: TRBJ2-3
d_gene: TRBD2
abundance: NA

CDR3aa: CAISESIGGDTEAFF
CDR3nt: TGTGCCATCAGTGAGTCGATAGGGGGGGACACTGAAGCTTTCTTT
v_gene: TRBV10-3
j_gene: TRBJ1-1
d_gene: NA
abundance: NA

CDR3aa: CASSVDDVSGDYNEQFF
CDR3nt: TGTGCCAGCAGCGTAGATGATGTGAGCGGTGACTACAATGAGCAGTTCTTC
v_gene: TRBV9
j_gene: TRBJ2-1
d_gene: NA
abundance: few

CDR3aa: CASSSPGSGDQDTQYF
CDR3nt: TGTGCCAGCAGCTCGCCGGGTAGCGGGGATCAAGATACGCAGTATTTT
v_gene: TRBV11-3
j_gene: TRBJ2-3
d_gene: TRBD2
abundance: NA

CDR3aa: CASSETLITDNEQFF
CDR3nt: TGTGCCAGCAGTGAAACCCTGATAACTGACAATGAGCAGTTCTTC
v_gene: TRBV6-1
j_gene: TRBJ2-1
d_gene: NA
abundance: NA

CDR3aa: CASGGQGGSETQYF
CDR3nt: TGTGCTAGTGGTGGACAGGGGGGATCGGAGACCCAGTACTTC
v_gene: TRBV12-5
j_gene: TRBJ2-5
d_gene: TRBD1
abundance: few

CDR3aa: CASPQGEATEAFF
CDR3nt: TGTGCCAGTCCACAGGGGGAGGCCACTGAAGCTTTCTTT
v_gene: TRBV7-7
j_gene: TRBJ1-1
d_gene: TRBD1
abundance: NA

CDR3aa: CASTNPLRTGGHKGYTF
CDR3nt: TGTGCCAGCACCAATCCTCTTCGGACAGGGGGTCATAAAGGCTACACCTTC
v_gene: TRBV7-8
j_gene: TRBJ1-2
d_gene: TRBD1
abundance: NA

CDR3aa: CASSLGRADEAFF
CDR3nt: TGTGCCAGCAGCTTAGGGCGGGCCGATGAAGCTTTCTTT
v_gene: TRBV13
j_gene: TRBJ1-1
d_gene: NA
abundance: NA

CDR3aa: CASSVARQPGEQYF
CDR3nt: TGTGCCAGCAGCGTAGCTCGACAGCCTGGGGAGCAGTACTTC
v_gene: TRBV9
j_gene: TRBJ2-7
d_gene: NA
abundance: few

CDR3aa: CASSERSFNSPLHF
CDR3nt: TGTGCCAGCAGTGAACGCAGTTTTAATTCACCCCTCCACTTT
v_gene: TRBV2
j_gene: TRBJ1-6
d_gene: NA
abundance: NA

CDR3aa: CARHTTSDGNTIYF
CDR3nt: TGTGCCAGACACACTACATCAGACGGAAACACCATATATTTT
v_gene: TRBV2
j_gene: TRBJ1-3
d_gene: NA
abundance: NA

CDR3aa: CASSVAPGKKETQYF
CDR3nt: TGTGCCAGCAGCGTAGCCCCGGGAAAAAAAGAGACCCAGTACTTC
v_gene: TRBV9
j_gene: TRBJ2-5
d_gene: NA
abundance: few

CDR3aa: CASSPGVGWNYGYTF
CDR3nt: TGTGCCAGCAGCCCCGGGGTGGGGTGGAACTATGGCTACACCTTC
v_gene: TRBV4-2
j_gene: TRBJ1-2
d_gene: NA
abundance: NA

CDR3aa: CASMLQGNTEAFF
CDR3nt: TGTGCCAGCATGCTACAGGGGAACACTGAAGCTTTCTTT
v_gene: TRBV6-5
j_gene: TRBJ1-1
d_gene: NA
abundance: few

CDR3aa: CASSLDPGTSAYEQYF
CDR3nt: TGTGCCAGCAGCTTAGATCCCGGGACTAGCGCCTACGAGCAGTACTTC
v_gene: TRBV11-2
j_gene: TRBJ2-7
d_gene: TRBD2
abundance: NA

CDR3aa: CASSNRKEGETQYF
CDR3nt: TGTGCCAGCAGTAACCGGAAGGAGGGCGAGACCCAGTACTTC
v_gene: TRBV6-5
j_gene: TRBJ2-5
d_gene: NA
abundance: NA

CDR3aa: CASGRNGGENGYTF
CDR3nt: TGTGCCAGCGGTCGGAACGGAGGAGAGAATGGCTACACCTTC
v_gene: TRBV6-1
j_gene: TRBJ1-2
d_gene: NA
abundance: NA

CDR3aa: CASSSGLAGDGSTDTQYF
CDR3nt: TGTGCCAGCAGCTCCGGGCTAGCGGGTGATGGTAGCACAGATACGCAGTATTTT
v_gene: TRBV5-6
j_gene: TRBJ2-3
d_gene: TRBD2
abundance: once